This paragraph reports one T cell receptor (beta chain). The antigen this receptor binds is unknown. There are no base qualities to consult, and no much larger clone falls within one base. For CDR1 and CDR2, the germline V gene lists MDHEN and SYDVKM. The CDR3 sequence holds 14 residues, the cysteine and phenylalanine included. CDR3 DNA only is kept here, 42 bases in frame from base 1. At the junction V is shortened by 6 bases and J by 3 bases; bases outside the gene matches: 5. The CDR3 regions of human TCRbeta chains were analyzed by immunosequencing. Regarding the original processing steps: TCRs in the repertoires were matched against a reference library of SARS-CoV-2-specific TCRs that had been generated with the MIRA antigen-specificity platform. Breadth was defined as the fraction of unique TCRs that were SARS-CoV-2-associated. Depth was defined as the fraction of total T cells that were SARS-CoV-2-associated. Using the MIRA data, every spike-specific TCR was mapped to the spike region that the TCR reacted to and assigned to either a CD4 or a CD8 class. Log10-transformed breadth and depth values were compared by one-way ANOVA with Sidak's multiple comparisons tests. TCRdb re-hosts the immuneACCESS table, in-frame sequences only. Its copies lack some clones; in the studies checked, an unresolved V gene accounts for under half of them, and the cause for the rest is not known. Clone size and the V and J calls come from that table; the DNA yielded D and trimming. For this sample there are 180,000 or so clones; around 92% appear just once. The leading ten clones occupy approximately 1.3% of the sample.

What the time point label conveys for this sample: about 28 days (+/-7) after the second vaccine dose. AZD1222 recipients with second doses at about 4 weeks or about 12 weeks were pooled, because spike-specific TCR depth and breadth did not differ between schedules. Vaccinee samples were obtained from the UK trials COV001 and COV002, which included a single-blind randomized controlled phase 2/3 trial of AZD1222 (ChAdOx1 nCoV-19) in healthy adults. Trial participant PBMC samples were collected at day 0 and day 28 after the second dose for TCRbeta chain sequencing. The sample belongs to a study of T cell responses to AZD1222 COVID-19 vaccine (dated by TCRdb to 2020 to 2023). With regard to the full study: TCR sequencing covered roughly 230 trial participants: roughly 200 given two doses of AZD1222 and around 25 given two doses of MenACWY control vaccine. Trial participants were enrolled into age subgroups of 18-55, 56-69 and 70-plus years, which contained approximately 150, 28 and 58 TCR-sequenced participants, respectively.

What the work shows at the level of the full study, not this receptor alone: The 56-69-year group was small, and its depth increase did not reach significance, likely because of low power. Because no day 14 peak-response samples were available, repertoires were characterized only after the peak T cell response. Epitopes outside the regions mutated in the B.1.351 and B.1.1.7 variants were reportedly recognized by nearly half of the unique spike-specific TCRs. Vaccine-associated CD4 TCRs spanned the whole spike protein, with dominant responses in regions 160-218 and 743-854. Spike-specific TCR breadth and depth rose significantly after two AZD1222 doses compared with day 0 and with MenACWY recipients. Participants were mostly white British and included more females than males, and it was suggested by the authors that clonal diversity may have been underestimated. Conclusions about previously exposed vaccinees were limited because only a handful of AZD1222 recipients were SARS-CoV-2 seropositive at baseline.

The source of this sequence is an adult who received the AZD1222 COVID-19 vaccine. The chain employs TRBV28 and TRBJ1-5; 7 bases in the junction line up with TRBD1. The sequences come from peripheral blood, collected 28 days after the second AZD1222 dose. CDR3 loop: CASSPQGDNQPQHF. The nucleotide sequence reads TGTGCCAGCAGCCCCCAGGGGGACAATCAGCCCCAGCATTTT. With the rest looked up from the reference TRBV28 and TRBJ1-5 genes rather than sequenced, the full variable domain is DVKVTQSSRYLVKRTGEKVFLECVQDMDHENMFWYRQDPGLGLRLIYFSYDVKMKEKGDIPEGYSVSREKKERFSLILESASTNQTSMYLCASSPQGDNQPQHFGDGTRLSIL.